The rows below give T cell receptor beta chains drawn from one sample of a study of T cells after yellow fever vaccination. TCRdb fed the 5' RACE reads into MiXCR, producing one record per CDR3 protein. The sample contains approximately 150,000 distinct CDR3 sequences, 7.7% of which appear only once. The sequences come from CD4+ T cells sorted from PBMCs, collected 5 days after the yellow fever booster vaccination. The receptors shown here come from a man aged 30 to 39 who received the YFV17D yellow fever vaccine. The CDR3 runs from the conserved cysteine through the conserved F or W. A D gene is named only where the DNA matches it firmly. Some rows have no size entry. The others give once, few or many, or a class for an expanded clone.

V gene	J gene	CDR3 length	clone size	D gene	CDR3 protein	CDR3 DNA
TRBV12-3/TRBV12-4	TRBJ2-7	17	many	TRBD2	CASSFRGTSGKTYEQYF	TGTGCCAGCAGTTTTAGAGGTACTAGCGGTAAGACCTACGAGCAGTACTTC
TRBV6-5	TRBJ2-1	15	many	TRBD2	CASSNRDYSYNEQFF	TGTGCCAGCAGTAACCGGGACTACTCCTACAATGAGCAGTTCTTC
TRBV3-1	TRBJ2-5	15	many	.	CASSQGGAYQETQYF	TGTGCCAGCAGCCAAGGAGGGGCCTACCAAGAGACCCAGTACTTC
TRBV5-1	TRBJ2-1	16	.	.	CASSLAGVRDHNEQFF	TGCGCCAGCAGCTTGGCGGGTGTCCGGGACCACAATGAGCAGTTCTTC
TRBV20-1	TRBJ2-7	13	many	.	CSARTGVGYEQYF	TGCAGTGCTAGGACAGGAGTAGGCTACGAGCAGTACTTC
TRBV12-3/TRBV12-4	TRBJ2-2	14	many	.	CASSPGSVTGELFF	TGTGCCAGCAGCCCCGGATCAGTGACCGGGGAGCTGTTTTTT
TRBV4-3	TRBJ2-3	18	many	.	CASSQGGVRQGLTDTQYF	TGCGCCAGCAGCCAAGGGGGAGTAAGACAGGGACTCACAGATACGCAGTATTTT
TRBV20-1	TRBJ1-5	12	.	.	CSARPGGQPQHF	TGCAGTGCTAGACCGGGAGGACAGCCCCAGCATTTT
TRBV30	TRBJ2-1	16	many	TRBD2	CAWRSGTSGRKYEQFF	TGTGCCTGGAGATCCGGGACTAGCGGGAGAAAGTATGAGCAGTTCTTC
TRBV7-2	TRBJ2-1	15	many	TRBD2	CASSNRAGGHYEQFF	TGTGCCAGCAGCAATAGAGCGGGAGGGCATTATGAGCAGTTCTTC
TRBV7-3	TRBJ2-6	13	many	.	CASTPTGANVLTF	TGTGCCAGCACCCCGACTGGGGCCAACGTCCTGACTTTC
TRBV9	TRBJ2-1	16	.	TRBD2	CASSSRVGLARNEQFF	TGTGCCAGCAGCTCCCGGGTCGGACTAGCGAGGAATGAGCAGTTCTTC
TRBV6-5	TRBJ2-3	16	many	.	CASRPGAGRETDTQYF	TGTGCCAGCAGGCCCGGGGCGGGACGAGAAACAGATACGCAGTATTTT
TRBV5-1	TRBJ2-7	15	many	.	CASSQPETQTYEQYF	TGCGCCAGCAGCCAGCCTGAGACCCAAACCTACGAGCAGTACTTC